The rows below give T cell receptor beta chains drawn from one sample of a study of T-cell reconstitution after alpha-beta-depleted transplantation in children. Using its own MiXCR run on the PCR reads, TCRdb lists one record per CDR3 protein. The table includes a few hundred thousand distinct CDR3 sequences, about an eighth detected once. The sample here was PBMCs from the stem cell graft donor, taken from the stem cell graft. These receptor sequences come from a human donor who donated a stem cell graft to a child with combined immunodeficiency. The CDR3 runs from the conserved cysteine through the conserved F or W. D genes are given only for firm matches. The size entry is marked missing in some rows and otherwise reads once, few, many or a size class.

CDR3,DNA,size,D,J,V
CAISERDRGSTEAFF,TGTGCCATCAGTGAGCGGGACAGGGGTAGCACTGAAGCTTTCTTT,many,TRBD1,TRBJ1-1,TRBV10-3
CASSLDRLKETQYF,TGTGCCAGCAGCTTAGATAGACTTAAAGAGACCCAGTACTTC,NA,NA,TRBJ2-5,TRBV11-2
CASSHTGDELFF,TGTGCCAGCAGCCATACAGGGGACGAACTGTTTTTT,few,TRBD1,TRBJ1-4,TRBV11-2
CASSVAGGSGYTF,TGTGCCAGCAGCGTAGCAGGGGGAAGTGGCTACACCTTC,NA,TRBD1,TRBJ1-2,TRBV9
CASSSGGDVGYTEAFF,TGTGCCAGCAGTTCGGGCGGGGACGTGGGCTACACTGAAGCTTTCTTT,few,NA,TRBJ1-1,TRBV12-3/TRBV12-4
CASSPPGTGGDSNQPQHF,TGTGCCAGCAGTCCCCCAGGGACAGGGGGAGATAGCAATCAGCCCCAGCATTTT,NA,TRBD1,TRBJ1-5,TRBV6-2/TRBV6-3
CASSQDRQPGNTIYF,TGTGCCAGCAGCCAAGACAGACAACCTGGAAACACCATATATTTT,NA,NA,TRBJ1-3,TRBV3-1
CASSLDPGPNTEAFF,TGTGCCAGCAGCTTAGACCCAGGACCAAACACTGAAGCTTTCTTT,NA,NA,TRBJ1-1,TRBV7-2
CASSRDRGGGYTF,TGTGCCAGCAGCAGAGACAGGGGAGGAGGCTACACCTTC,few,TRBD1,TRBJ1-2,TRBV7-3
CAWSLASEGDGYTF,TGTGCCTGGAGTCTTGCTTCGGAGGGAGATGGCTACACCTTC,many,NA,TRBJ1-2,TRBV30
CASSLVGGYNEQFF,TGTGCCAGCAGTTTAGTTGGGGGATACAATGAGCAGTTCTTC,many,NA,TRBJ2-1,TRBV7-9
CSARPFPPGPYNEQFF,TGCAGTGCTAGACCCTTTCCCCCGGGCCCCTACAATGAGCAGTTCTTC,many,NA,TRBJ2-1,TRBV20-1
CASSYRSSYNSPLHF,TGTGCCAGCAGTTACAGGAGCTCCTATAATTCACCCCTCCACTTT,few,NA,TRBJ1-6,TRBV6-5
CASSQDFRGIAYNEQFF,TGCGCCAGCAGCCAAGATTTCCGGGGGATCGCTTACAATGAGCAGTTCTTC,NA,NA,TRBJ2-1,TRBV4-3
CATSKSVGDTQYF,TGTGCCACCAGCAAGAGCGTGGGGGATACGCAGTATTTT,NA,NA,TRBJ2-3,TRBV15
CAISESQQETQYF,TGTGCCATCAGTGAATCACAGCAGGAGACCCAGTACTTC,NA,NA,TRBJ2-5,TRBV10-3
CSARDLEGLAGESYNEQFF,TGCAGTGCTAGAGATCTCGAGGGACTAGCGGGGGAGTCCTACAATGAGCAGTTCTTC,NA,TRBD2,TRBJ2-1,TRBV20-1
CASTDRVAEVAQYF,TGTGCCAGCACTGACAGGGTGGCCGAGGTGGCCCAGTACTTC,few,TRBD1,TRBJ2-5,TRBV6-1
CASSWTSGGADTQYF,TGTGCCAGCTCCTGGACTAGCGGGGGTGCAGATACGCAGTATTTT,NA,TRBD2,TRBJ2-3,TRBV7-3
CSAPGPSQIYNEQFF,TGCAGTGCCCCGGGACCCTCCCAAATCTACAATGAGCAGTTCTTC,once,NA,TRBJ2-1,TRBV20-1
CATSGRGSYEQYF,TGTGCCACCAGTGGCAGGGGATCCTACGAGCAGTACTTC,NA,NA,TRBJ2-7,TRBV24-1
CASSSDSISYEQYF,TGTGCCAGCAGCTCGGACAGCATCTCCTACGAGCAGTACTTC,many,NA,TRBJ2-7,TRBV5-6
CASSLAVLSAYNEQFF,TGTGCCAGCAGCTTAGCCGTCTTGTCGGCCTACAATGAGCAGTTCTTC,NA,NA,TRBJ2-1,TRBV7-2
CASSPRSGTYLNEQFF,TGTGCCAGCAGCCCTCGATCGGGGACTTATCTGAATGAGCAGTTCTTC,few,NA,TRBJ2-1,TRBV7-8
CASTRRGLADNEQFF,TGTGCCAGCACCAGACGGGGATTGGCAGACAATGAGCAGTTCTTC,NA,NA,TRBJ2-1,TRBV6-1
CASSARGGGDEQYF,TGTGCCAGCAGCGCTAGGGGCGGAGGCGACGAGCAGTACTTC,NA,NA,TRBJ2-7,TRBV13
CSADPGQAYGYTF,TGCAGTGCCGACCCGGGCCAGGCCTATGGCTACACCTTC,NA,NA,TRBJ1-2,TRBV20-1
CASSQTSGRYGYTF,TGTGCCAGCAGTCAAACTTCCGGGCGCTATGGCTACACCTTC,NA,NA,TRBJ1-2,TRBV6-2/TRBV6-3
CSVEVTGGGETQYF,TGCAGCGTTGAGGTGACAGGGGGGGGAGAGACCCAGTACTTC,many,TRBD1,TRBJ2-5,TRBV29-1
CASSESKGGQISYEQYF,TGTGCCAGCAGTGAATCAAAGGGGGGACAGATTTCCTACGAGCAGTACTTC,many,NA,TRBJ2-7,TRBV25-1
CASSLAETEQYF,TGTGCCAGCAGCTTAGCAGAAACCGAGCAGTACTTC,NA,NA,TRBJ2-7,TRBV5-4
CASRVTGRGNQPQHF,TGTGCCAGCAGGGTGACAGGGAGAGGCAATCAGCCCCAGCATTTT,many,TRBD1,TRBJ1-5,TRBV12-3/TRBV12-4
CSAGRLEETQYF,TGCAGCGCCGGCCGGCTTGAAGAGACCCAGTACTTC,many,NA,TRBJ2-5,TRBV29-1
CSATHGTSGTRDTQYF,TGCAGTGCTACCCATGGGACTAGCGGGACACGAGATACGCAGTATTTT,NA,TRBD2,TRBJ2-3,TRBV20-1
CATSDPGLVNEQFF,TGTGCCACCAGTGATCCTGGACTAGTCAATGAGCAGTTCTTC,many,TRBD2,TRBJ2-1,TRBV24-1
CASSLTPTSGTDTQYF,TGTGCCAGCAGCTTAACGCCGACTAGCGGCACAGATACGCAGTATTTT,few,TRBD2,TRBJ2-3,TRBV7-3
CSAGIPPDTQYF,TGCAGCGCCGGGATACCGCCGGATACGCAGTATTTT,NA,NA,TRBJ2-3,TRBV29-1
CASQQGIDEQYF,TGTGCCAGCCAGCAGGGGATTGATGAGCAGTACTTC,few,NA,TRBJ2-7,TRBV12-3/TRBV12-4
CASSGDTDTQYF,TGTGCCAGCAGCGGGGACACAGATACGCAGTATTTT,few,NA,TRBJ2-3,TRBV7-9
CASSLRAFF,TGTGCCAGCAGCTTGAGGGCTTTCTTT,NA,NA,TRBJ1-1,TRBV5-6
CASQIRPSSGNEQFF,TGTGCCAGCCAAATCCGCCCCTCCAGTGGGAATGAGCAGTTCTTC,NA,NA,TRBJ2-1,TRBV12-3/TRBV12-4
CASSYLSGGGDTQYF,TGTGCCAGCAGTTACCTTAGCGGCGGAGGAGATACGCAGTATTTT,few,NA,TRBJ2-3,TRBV6-2/TRBV6-3
CASSLIAGGHEQFF,TGTGCCAGCAGCTTAATCGCGGGGGGGCATGAGCAGTTCTTC,once,TRBD2,TRBJ2-1,TRBV7-2
CASSLRPGTEYNEQFF,TGTGCCAGCAGCTTAAGGCCCGGGACGGAATACAATGAGCAGTTCTTC,many,NA,TRBJ2-1,TRBV7-2
CSVDRYNEQFF,TGCAGCGTTGACCGTTACAATGAGCAGTTCTTC,NA,NA,TRBJ2-1,TRBV29-1
CASSTIATGNYNEQFF,TGTGCCAGCAGCACCATAGCTACAGGGAACTACAATGAGCAGTTCTTC,few,NA,TRBJ2-1,TRBV7-6
CASSPGGVAGVTGELFF,TGTGCCAGCAGTCCCGGTGGGGTAGCGGGAGTCACCGGGGAGCTGTTTTTT,few,TRBD2,TRBJ2-2,TRBV28
CASSEARGVYGYTF,TGTGCCAGCAGTGAAGCGCGGGGTGTATATGGCTACACCTTC,NA,NA,TRBJ1-2,TRBV2
CASSNDRFGEQYF,TGCGCCAGCAGCAACGACAGGTTTGGTGAGCAGTACTTC,NA,NA,TRBJ2-7,TRBV5-1
CATSLGGADRNEQFF,TGTGCCACCAGCCTAGGGGGAGCGGATAGGAATGAGCAGTTCTTC,few,NA,TRBJ2-1,TRBV15
CSVDWRGNVRYF,TGCAGCGTTGATTGGCGGGGCAATGTTCGGTACTTC,NA,NA,TRBJ2-5,TRBV29-1
CASSQRRAQYF,TGTGCCAGCAGCCAGCGTAGGGCCCAGTACTTC,many,NA,TRBJ2-5,TRBV3-1
CSAREVEGSSYNEQFF,TGCAGTGCTAGAGAGGTCGAAGGGAGTTCCTACAATGAGCAGTTCTTC,few,NA,TRBJ2-1,TRBV20-1
CASSFGDRGSSTYEQYF,TGTGCCAGCAGTTTCGGGGACAGGGGAAGTAGCACCTACGAGCAGTACTTC,many,TRBD1,TRBJ2-7,TRBV12-3/TRBV12-4